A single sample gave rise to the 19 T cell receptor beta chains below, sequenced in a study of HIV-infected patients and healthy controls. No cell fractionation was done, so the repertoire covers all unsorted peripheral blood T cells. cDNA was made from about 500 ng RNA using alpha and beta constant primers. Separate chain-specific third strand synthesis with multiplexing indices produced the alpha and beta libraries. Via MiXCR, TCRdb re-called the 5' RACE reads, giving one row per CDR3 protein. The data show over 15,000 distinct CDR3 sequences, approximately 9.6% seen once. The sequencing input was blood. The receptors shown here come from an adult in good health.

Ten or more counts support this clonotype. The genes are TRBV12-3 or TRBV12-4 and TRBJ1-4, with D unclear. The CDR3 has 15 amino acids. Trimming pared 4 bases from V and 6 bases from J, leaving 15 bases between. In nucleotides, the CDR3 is TGTGCCAGCAGTTCATATTTCGGGGTGGATGAAAAACTGTTTTTT. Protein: CASSSYFGVDEKLFF.

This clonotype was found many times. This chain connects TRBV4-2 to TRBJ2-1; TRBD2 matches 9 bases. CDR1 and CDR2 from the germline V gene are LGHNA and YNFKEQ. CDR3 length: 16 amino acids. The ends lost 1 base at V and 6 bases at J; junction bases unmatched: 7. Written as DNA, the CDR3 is TGTGCCAGCAGCCAAGGTGGCGGGAGGGCCGGCAATGAGCAGTTCTTC. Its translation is CASSQGGGRAGNEQFF.

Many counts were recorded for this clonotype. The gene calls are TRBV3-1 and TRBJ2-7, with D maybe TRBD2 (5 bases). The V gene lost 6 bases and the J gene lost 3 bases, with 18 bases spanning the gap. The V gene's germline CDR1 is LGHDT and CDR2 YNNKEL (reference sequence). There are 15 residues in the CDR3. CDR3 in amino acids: CASSQTFLEVYEQYF. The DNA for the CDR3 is TGTGCCAGCAGTCAAACCTTTCTGGAGGTCTACGAGCAGTACTTC.

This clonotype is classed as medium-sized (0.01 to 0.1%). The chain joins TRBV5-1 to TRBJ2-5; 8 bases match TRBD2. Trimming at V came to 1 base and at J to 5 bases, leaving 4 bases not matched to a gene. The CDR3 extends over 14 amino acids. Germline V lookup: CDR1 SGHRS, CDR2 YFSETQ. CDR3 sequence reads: CASSLSRGGETQYF. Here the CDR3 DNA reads TGCGCCAGCAGCTTGAGTCGGGGGGGTGAGACCCAGTACTTC.

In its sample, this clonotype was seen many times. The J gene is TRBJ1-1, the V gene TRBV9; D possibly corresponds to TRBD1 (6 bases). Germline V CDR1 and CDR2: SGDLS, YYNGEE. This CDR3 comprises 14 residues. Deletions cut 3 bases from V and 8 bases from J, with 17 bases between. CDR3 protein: CASSAQWGGTEAFF. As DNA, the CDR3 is TGTGCCAGCAGCGCACAGTGGGGTGGGACAGAAGCTTTCTTT.

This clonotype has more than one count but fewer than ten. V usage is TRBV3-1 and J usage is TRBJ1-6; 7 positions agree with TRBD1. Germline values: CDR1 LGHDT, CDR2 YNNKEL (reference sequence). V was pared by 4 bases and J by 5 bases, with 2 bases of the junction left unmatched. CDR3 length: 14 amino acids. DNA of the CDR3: TGTGCCAGCAGCCTGGGACAGAATAATTCACCCCTCCACTTT. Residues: CASSLGQNNSPLHF. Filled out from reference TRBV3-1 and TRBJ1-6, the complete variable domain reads DTAVSQTPKYLVTQMGNDKSIKCEQNLGHDTMYWYKQDSKKFLKIMFSYNNKELIINETVPNRFSPKSPDKAHLNLHINSLELGDSAVYFCASSLGQNNSPLHFGNGTRLTVT.

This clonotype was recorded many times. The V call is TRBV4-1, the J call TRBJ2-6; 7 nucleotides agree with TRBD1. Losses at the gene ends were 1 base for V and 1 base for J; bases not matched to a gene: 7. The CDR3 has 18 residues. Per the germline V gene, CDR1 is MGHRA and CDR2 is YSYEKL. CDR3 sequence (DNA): TGCGCCAGCAGCCAAGTAGCTTCAGGGGGATCTGGGGCCAACGTCCTGACTTTC. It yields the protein CASSQVASGGSGANVLTF.

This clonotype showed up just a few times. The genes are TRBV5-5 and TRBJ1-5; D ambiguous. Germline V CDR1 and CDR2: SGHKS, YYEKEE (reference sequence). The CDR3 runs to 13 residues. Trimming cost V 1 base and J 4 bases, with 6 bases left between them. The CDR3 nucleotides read TGTGCCAGCAGCTTGCTGGATAATCAGCCCCAGCATTTT. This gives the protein CASSLLDNQPQHF.

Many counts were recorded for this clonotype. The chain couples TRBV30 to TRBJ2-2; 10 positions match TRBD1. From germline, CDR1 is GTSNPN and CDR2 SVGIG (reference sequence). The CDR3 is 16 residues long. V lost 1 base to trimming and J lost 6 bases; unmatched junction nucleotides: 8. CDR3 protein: CAWSERDRGFAGELFF. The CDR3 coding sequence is TGTGCCTGGAGTGAGAGGGACAGGGGATTCGCCGGGGAGCTGTTTTTT.

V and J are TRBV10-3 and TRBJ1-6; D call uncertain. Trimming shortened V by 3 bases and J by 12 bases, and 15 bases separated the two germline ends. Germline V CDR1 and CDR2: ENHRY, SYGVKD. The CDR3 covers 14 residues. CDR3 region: CAISDGVGVRPLHF. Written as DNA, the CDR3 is TGTGCCATCAGTGACGGGGTCGGAGTGAGACCCCTCCACTTT.

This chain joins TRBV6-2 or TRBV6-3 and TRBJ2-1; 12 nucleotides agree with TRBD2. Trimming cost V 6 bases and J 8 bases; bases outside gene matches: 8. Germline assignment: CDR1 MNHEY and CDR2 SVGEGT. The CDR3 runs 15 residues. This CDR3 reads CASSPTSGSSDEQFF. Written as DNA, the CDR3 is TGTGCCAGCAGCCCGACTAGCGGGAGTAGTGATGAGCAGTTCTTC.

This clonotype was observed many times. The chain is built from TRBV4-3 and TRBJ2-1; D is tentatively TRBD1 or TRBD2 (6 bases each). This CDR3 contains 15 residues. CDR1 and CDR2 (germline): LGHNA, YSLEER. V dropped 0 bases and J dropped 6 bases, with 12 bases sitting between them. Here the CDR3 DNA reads TGCGCCAGCAGCCAAGATTGGGGGGCGACCAATGAGCAGTTCTTC. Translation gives CASSQDWGATNEQFF.

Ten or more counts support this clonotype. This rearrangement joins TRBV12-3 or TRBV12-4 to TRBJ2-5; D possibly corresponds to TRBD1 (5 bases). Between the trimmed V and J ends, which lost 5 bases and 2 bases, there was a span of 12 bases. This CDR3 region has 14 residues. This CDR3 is CASSPSDSQETQYF. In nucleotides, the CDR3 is TGTGCCAGCAGTCCCTCCGACAGTCAAGAGACCCAGTACTTC.

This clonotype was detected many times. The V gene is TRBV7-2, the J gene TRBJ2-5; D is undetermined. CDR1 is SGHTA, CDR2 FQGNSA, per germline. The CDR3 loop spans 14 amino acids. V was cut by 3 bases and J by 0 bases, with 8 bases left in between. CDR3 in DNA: TGTGCCAGCAGCTTTTACACCAACCAAGAGACCCAGTACTTC. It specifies CASSFYTNQETQYF. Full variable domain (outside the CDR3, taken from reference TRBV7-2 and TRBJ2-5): GAGVSQSPSNKVTEKGKDVELRCDPISGHTALYWYRQSLGQGLEFLIYFQGNSAPDKSGLPSDRFSAERTGGSVSTLTIQRTQQEDSAVYLCASSFYTNQETQYFGPGTRLLVL.

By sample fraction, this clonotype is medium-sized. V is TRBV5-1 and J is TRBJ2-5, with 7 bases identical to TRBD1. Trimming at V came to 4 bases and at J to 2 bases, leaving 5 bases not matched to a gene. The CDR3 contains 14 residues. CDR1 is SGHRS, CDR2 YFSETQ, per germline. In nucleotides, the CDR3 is TGCGCCAGCAGCCCAGGGGGACAGCAAGAGACCCAGTACTTC. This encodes CASSPGGQQETQYF. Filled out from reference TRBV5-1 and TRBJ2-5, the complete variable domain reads KAGVTQTPRYLIKTRGQQVTLSCSPISGHRSVSWYQQTPGQGLQFLFEYFSETQRNKGNFPGRFSGRQFSNSRSEMNVSTLELGDSALYLCASSPGGQQETQYFGPGTRLLVL.

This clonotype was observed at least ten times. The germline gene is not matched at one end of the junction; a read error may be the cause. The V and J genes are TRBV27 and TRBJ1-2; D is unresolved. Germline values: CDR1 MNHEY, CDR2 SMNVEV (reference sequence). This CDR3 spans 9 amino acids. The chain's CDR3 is CASSPTLPF. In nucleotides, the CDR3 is TGTGCCAGCAGTCCAACCCTCCCCTTC.

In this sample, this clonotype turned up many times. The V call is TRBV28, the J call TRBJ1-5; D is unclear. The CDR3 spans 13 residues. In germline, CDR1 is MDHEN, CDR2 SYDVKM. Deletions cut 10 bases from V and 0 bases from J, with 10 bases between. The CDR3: CATKILSNQPQHF. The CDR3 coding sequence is TGTGCCACCAAGATCCTTAGCAATCAGCCCCAGCATTTT.

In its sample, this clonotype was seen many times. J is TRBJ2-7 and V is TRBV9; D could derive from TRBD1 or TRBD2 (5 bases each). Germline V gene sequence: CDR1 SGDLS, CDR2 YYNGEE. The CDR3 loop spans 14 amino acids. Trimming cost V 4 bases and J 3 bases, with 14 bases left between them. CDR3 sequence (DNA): TGTGCCAGCAGCATTGGGACGGATCACTACGAGCAGTACTTC. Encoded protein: CASSIGTDHYEQYF. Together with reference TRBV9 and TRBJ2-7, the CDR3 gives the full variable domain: DSGVTQTPKHLITATGQRVTLRCSPRSGDLSVYWYQQSLDQGLQFLIQYYNGEERAKGNILERFSAQQFPDLHSELNLSSLELGDSALYFCASSIGTDHYEQYFGPGTRLTVT.

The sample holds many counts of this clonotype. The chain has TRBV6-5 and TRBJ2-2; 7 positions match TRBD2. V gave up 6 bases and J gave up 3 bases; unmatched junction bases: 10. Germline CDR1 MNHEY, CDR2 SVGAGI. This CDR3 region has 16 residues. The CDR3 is CASSPGAGTDTGELFF. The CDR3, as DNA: TGTGCCAGCAGCCCAGGAGCGGGGACCGACACCGGGGAGCTGTTTTTT.